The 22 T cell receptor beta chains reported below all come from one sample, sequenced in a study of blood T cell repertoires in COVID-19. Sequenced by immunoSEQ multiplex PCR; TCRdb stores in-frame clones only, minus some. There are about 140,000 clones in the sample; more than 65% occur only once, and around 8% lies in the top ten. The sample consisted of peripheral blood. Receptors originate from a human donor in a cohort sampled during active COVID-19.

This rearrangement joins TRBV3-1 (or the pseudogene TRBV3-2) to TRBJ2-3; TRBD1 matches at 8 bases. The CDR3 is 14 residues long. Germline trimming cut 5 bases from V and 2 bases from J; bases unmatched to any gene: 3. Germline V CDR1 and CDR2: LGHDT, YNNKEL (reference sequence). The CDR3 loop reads CASSDRGNTDTQYF. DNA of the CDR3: TGTGCCAGCAGCGACAGGGGCAACACAGATACGCAGTATTTT.

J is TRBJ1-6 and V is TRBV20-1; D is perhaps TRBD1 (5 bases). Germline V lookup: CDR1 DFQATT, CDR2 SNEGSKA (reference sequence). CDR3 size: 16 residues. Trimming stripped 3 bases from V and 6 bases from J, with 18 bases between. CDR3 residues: CSASLKSGHSNSPLHF. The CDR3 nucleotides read TGCAGTGCTAGTTTGAAGTCAGGACACAGTAATTCACCCCTCCACTTT.

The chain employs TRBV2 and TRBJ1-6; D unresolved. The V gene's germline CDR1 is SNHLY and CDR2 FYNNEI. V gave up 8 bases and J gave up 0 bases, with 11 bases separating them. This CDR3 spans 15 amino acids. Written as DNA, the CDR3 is TGTGCCAGCGGCAAACAGAGCTCCTATAATTCACCCCTCCACTTT. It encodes CASGKQSSYNSPLHF.

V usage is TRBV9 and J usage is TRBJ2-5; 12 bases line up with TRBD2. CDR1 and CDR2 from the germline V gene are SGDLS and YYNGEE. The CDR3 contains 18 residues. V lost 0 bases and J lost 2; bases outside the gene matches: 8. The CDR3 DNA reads TGTGCCAGCAGCGTAGGGATGCGCGGACTAGCGGGGCAAGAGACCCAGTACTTC. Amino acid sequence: CASSVGMRGLAGQETQYF.

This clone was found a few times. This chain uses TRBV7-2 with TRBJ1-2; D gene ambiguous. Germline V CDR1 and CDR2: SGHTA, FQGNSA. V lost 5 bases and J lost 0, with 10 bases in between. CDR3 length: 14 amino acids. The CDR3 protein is CASSVQNANYGYTF. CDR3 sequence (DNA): TGTGCCAGCAGCGTACAAAACGCTAACTATGGCTACACCTTC.

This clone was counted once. The chain's CDR3 is CASNNRVNTGELFF. The CDR3 DNA reads TGTGCCAGCAATAACAGGGTTAACACCGGGGAGCTGTTTTTT. The chain has TRBV6-5 and TRBJ2-2, with D possibly matching TRBD1 (6 bases). This CDR3 has 14 amino acids. Between the trimmed V and J ends, which lost 7 bases and 2 bases, there was a span of 11 bases. Germline V gene lookup returns CDR1 MNHEY and CDR2 SVGAGI.

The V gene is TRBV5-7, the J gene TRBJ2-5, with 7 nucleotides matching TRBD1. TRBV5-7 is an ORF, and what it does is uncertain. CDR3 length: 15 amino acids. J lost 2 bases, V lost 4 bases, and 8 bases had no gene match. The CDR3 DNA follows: TGTGCCAGCAGCATAGGACAGGTAGCGCAAGAGACCCAGTACTTC. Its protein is CASSIGQVAQETQYF.

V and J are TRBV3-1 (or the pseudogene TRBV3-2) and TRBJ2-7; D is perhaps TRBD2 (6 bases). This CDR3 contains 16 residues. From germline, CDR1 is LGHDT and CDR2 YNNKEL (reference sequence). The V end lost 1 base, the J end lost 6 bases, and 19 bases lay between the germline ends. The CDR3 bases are TGTGCCAGCAGCCAAGTCGGTGGTCAGGGACTGGGCGAGCAGTACTTC. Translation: CASSQVGGQGLGEQYF.

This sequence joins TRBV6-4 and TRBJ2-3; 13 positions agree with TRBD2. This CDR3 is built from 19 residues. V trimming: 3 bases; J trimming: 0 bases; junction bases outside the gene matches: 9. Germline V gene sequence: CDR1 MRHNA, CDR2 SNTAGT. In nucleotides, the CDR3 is TGTGCCAGCAGTGAATTCGGGACTAGCGGGGCACCCAGCACAGATACGCAGTATTTT. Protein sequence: CASSEFGTSGAPSTDTQYF.

The CDR3 nucleotides read TGTGCCAGCAGCTGCAAGACAGGGATTTGTCAGCCCCAGCATTTT. This gives the protein CASSCKTGICQPQHF. The chain recombines TRBV7-6 with TRBJ1-5, with 7 bases lining up with TRBD1. CDR3 length: 15 residues. V lost 4 bases, J lost 6 bases, and 9 bases stayed unmatched. Germline-derived CDR1 and CDR2 are SGHVS and FNYEAQ.

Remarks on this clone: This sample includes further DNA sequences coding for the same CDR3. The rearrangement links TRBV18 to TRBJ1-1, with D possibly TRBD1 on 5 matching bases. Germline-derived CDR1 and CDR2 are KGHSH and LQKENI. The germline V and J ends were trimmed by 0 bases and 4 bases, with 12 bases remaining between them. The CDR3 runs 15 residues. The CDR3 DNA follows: TGTGCCAGCTCACCACCCGGCAGGGCTGGCACTGAAGCTTTCTTT. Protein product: CASSPPGRAGTEAFF.

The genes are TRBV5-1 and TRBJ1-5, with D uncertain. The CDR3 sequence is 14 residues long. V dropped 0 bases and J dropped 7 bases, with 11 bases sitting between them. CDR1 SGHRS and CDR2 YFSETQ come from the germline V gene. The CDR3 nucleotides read TGCGCCAGCAGCTTGGGCAATGAGGGCCAGCCCCAGCATTTT. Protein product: CASSLGNEGQPQHF.

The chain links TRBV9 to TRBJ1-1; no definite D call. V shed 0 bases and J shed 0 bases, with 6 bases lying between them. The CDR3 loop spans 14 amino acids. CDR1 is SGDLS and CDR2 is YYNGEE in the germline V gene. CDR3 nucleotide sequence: TGTGCCAGCAGCGTAGAACAGTTGAACACTGAAGCTTTCTTT. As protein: CASSVEQLNTEAFF.

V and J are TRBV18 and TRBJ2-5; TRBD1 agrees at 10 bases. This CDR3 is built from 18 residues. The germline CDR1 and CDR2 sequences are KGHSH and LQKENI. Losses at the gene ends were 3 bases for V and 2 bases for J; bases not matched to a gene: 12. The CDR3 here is CASSPLGQGRVGQETQYF. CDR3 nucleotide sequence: TGTGCCAGCTCACCCCTGGGACAGGGGAGAGTTGGTCAAGAGACCCAGTACTTC. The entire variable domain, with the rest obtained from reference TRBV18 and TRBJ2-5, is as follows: NAGVMQNPRHLVRRRGQEARLRCSPMKGHSHVYWYRQLPEEGLKFMVYLQKENIIDESGMPKERFSAEFPKEGPSILRIQQVVRGDSAAYFCASSPLGQGRVGQETQYFGPGTRLLVL.

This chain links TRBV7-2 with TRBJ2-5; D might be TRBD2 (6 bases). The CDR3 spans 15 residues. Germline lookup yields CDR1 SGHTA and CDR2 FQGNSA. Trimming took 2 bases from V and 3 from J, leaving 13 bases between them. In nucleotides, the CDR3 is TGTGCCAGCAGCTTACTGGGGCGCGGGGAAGAGACCCAGTACTTC. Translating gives CASSLLGRGEETQYF.

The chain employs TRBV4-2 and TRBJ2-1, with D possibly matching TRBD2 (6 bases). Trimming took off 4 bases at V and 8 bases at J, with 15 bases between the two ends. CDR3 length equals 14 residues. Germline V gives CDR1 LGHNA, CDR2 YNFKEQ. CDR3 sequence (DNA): TGTGCCAGCAGCCCGGGGGACGCGGGCGATGAGCAGTTCTTC. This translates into CASSPGDAGDEQFF.

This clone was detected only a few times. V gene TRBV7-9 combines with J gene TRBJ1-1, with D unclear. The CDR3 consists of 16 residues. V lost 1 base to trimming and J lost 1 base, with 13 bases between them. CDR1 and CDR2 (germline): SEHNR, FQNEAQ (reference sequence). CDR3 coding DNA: TGTGCCAGCAGCTTAGAAGGAGGGATATGGAACACTGAAGCTTTCTTT. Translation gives CASSLEGGIWNTEAFF.

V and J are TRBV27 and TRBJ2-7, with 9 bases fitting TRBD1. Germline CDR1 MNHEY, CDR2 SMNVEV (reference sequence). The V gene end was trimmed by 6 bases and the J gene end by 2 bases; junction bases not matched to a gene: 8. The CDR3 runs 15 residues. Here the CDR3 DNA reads TGTGCCAGCAGCCAGGGACAGGGAGGCCCCTACGAGCAGTACTTC. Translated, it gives CASSQGQGGPYEQYF.

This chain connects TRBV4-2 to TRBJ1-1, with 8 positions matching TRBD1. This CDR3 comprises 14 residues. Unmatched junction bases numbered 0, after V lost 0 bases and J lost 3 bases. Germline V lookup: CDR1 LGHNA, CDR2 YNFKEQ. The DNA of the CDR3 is TGTGCCAGCAGCCAAGAACAGGGGGACACTGAAGCTTTCTTT. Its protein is CASSQEQGDTEAFF.

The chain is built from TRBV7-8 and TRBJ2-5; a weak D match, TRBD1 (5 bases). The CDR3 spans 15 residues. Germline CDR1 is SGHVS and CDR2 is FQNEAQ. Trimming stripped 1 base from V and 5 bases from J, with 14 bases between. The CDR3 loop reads CASSLVRQGHETQYF. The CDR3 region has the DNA TGTGCCAGCAGCTTAGTTCGGCAGGGTCATGAGACCCAGTACTTC.

The CDR3 sequence: CSAGTGDTQYF. Written as DNA, the CDR3 is TGCAGTGCTGGGACTGGCGATACGCAGTATTTT. This sequence joins TRBV20-1 and TRBJ2-3; D is possibly TRBD2 (6 bases). This CDR3 spans 11 amino acids. Germline V gene data show CDR1 as DFQATT and CDR2 as SNEGSKA (reference sequence). Trimming removed 5 bases from V and 6 bases from J, with 9 bases in between.

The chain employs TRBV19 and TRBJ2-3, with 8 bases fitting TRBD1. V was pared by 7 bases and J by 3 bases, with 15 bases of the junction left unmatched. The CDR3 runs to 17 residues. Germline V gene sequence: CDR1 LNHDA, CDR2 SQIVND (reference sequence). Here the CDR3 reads CASTEPGTGLVTDTQYF. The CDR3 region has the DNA TGTGCCAGTACTGAACCCGGGACAGGTCTCGTTACAGATACGCAGTATTTT.